Presented here are 20 T cell receptor beta chains from one specimen sequenced in a study of high-grade serous ovarian cancer treatment subgroups. Tumor samples were obtained before definitive surgery or chemotherapy. Generated by immunoSEQ multiplex PCR, the TCRdb table keeps only in-frame clones and is missing some. The sample carries under 8,000 clones, approximately 70% recorded once. Source material: tumor tissue. The receptors here all came from a human donor with high-grade serous ovarian cancer.

This chain connects TRBV7-8 to TRBJ2-3; D is perhaps TRBD2 (5 bases). Germline V gene sequence: CDR1 SGHVS, CDR2 FQNEAQ. V gave up 5 bases and J gave up 7 bases, with 13 bases separating them. This CDR3 contains 13 residues. CDR3 coding DNA: TGTGCCAGCAGCCGCCGGACTCAATATACGCAGTATTTT. Its protein is CASSRRTQYTQYF.

The chain carries TRBV7-9 and TRBJ1-2; D ambiguous. Germline values: CDR1 SEHNR, CDR2 FQNEAQ (reference sequence). V was trimmed by 1 base and J by 4 bases, leaving 7 bases between them. CDR3 length: 13 residues. The DNA for the CDR3 is TGTGCCAGCAGCTTAGGAGGTAGCTATGGCTACACCTTC. It translates to CASSLGGSYGYTF.

This chain links TRBV6-5 with TRBJ1-5, with TRBD1 matching over 10 bases. The junction had 4 bases not matched to a gene; V was cut back by 5 bases and J by 3 bases. Germline V CDR1 and CDR2: MNHEY, SVGAGI. The CDR3 is made up of 15 amino acids. The CDR3 here is CASSPGTGDNQPQHF. CDR3 DNA sequence: TGTGCCAGCAGTCCAGGGACAGGGGACAATCAGCCCCAGCATTTT.

This clone was recorded a few times. The CDR3 DNA reads as TGCAGCGTCGCCCGTGACAGGGAGGATGGCTACACCTTC. It yields the protein CSVARDREDGYTF. The V gene is TRBV29-1, the J gene TRBJ1-2, with 7 bases aligning to TRBD1. Germline V gene data show CDR1 as SQVTM and CDR2 as ANQGSEA. Trimming removed 6 bases from V and 6 bases from J; junction bases left unmatched: 10. The length of the CDR3 is 13 residues.

J is TRBJ1-1 and V is TRBV27; D remains unclear. Germline V gene data show CDR1 as MNHEY and CDR2 as SMNVEV (reference sequence). The CDR3 runs to 15 residues. Trimming pared 0 bases from V and 1 base from J, leaving 9 bases between. CDR3 in amino acids: CASSLSPGGNTEAFF. CDR3 sequence (DNA): TGTGCCAGCAGTTTATCGCCGGGAGGGAACACTGAAGCTTTCTTT.

The chain is built from TRBV6-5 and TRBJ2-7, with TRBD2 matching 7 bases. Per germline, CDR1 MNHEY and CDR2 SVGAGI. The junction had 13 bases not matched to a gene; V was cut back by 6 bases and J by 5 bases. There are 15 residues in the CDR3. CDR3 region: CASRDPGRVRHEQYF. The CDR3 nucleotides are TGTGCCAGCAGGGATCCGGGGAGGGTACGTCACGAGCAGTACTTC.

A remark on this clone: At one boundary the junction diverges from the germline segment, which might be a read error. The J gene is TRBJ2-5, the V gene TRBV7-7; 9 bases map to TRBD2. From germline, CDR1 is SSHAT and CDR2 FNYEAQ (reference sequence). The CDR3 has 15 amino acids. The CDR3 loop is CASSPLSGSQETQYF. DNA for the CDR3: TGTGCTAGCAGCCCCCTTAGCGGGAGCCAAGAGACCCAGTACTTC.

This clone was observed a few times. This chain uses TRBV5-6 with TRBJ1-5; 11 bases are shared with TRBD1. Germline V gene sequence: CDR1 SGHDT, CDR2 YYEEEE. Unmatched junction bases numbered 13, after V lost 4 bases and J lost 7 bases. The CDR3 is made up of 17 amino acids. CDR3 in DNA: TGTGCCAGCAGCCTAGGACAGGGGGCAGGTAGAGGACAGCCCCAGCATTTT. Translation: CASSLGQGAGRGQPQHF.

This clone showed up just a few times. CDR3 nucleotides: TGTGCCAGCCCCGTCAGCGGCAGGATCTCTGGAAACACCATATATTTT. Protein sequence: CASPVSGRISGNTIYF. The chain links TRBV25-1 to TRBJ1-3; D is uncertain. CDR1 is MGHDK and CDR2 is SYGVNS in the germline V gene. V lost 8 bases to trimming and J lost 0 bases, with 17 bases between them. The CDR3 totals 16 residues.

This clone was counted only a few times. The chain uses TRBV13 and TRBJ2-7; D is perhaps TRBD2 (6 bases). The germline gives CDR1 PRHDT, CDR2 FYEKMQ (reference sequence). CDR3 length: 16 amino acids. V gave up 4 bases and J gave up 4 bases, with 20 bases separating them. The CDR3 DNA follows: TGTGCCAGCAGCTCCCTTAGCGGAGGAGGGAGATACGAGCAGTACTTC. Translation: CASSSLSGGGRYEQYF. Together with reference TRBV13 and TRBJ2-7, the CDR3 gives the full variable domain: AAGVIQSPRHLIKEKRETATLKCYPIPRHDTVYWYQQGPGQDPQFLISFYEKMQSDKGSIPDRFSAQQFSDYHSELNMSSLELGDSALYFCASSSLSGGGRYEQYFGPGTRLTVT.

This clone was counted between two and nine times. The V call is TRBV9, the J call TRBJ2-1, with D maybe TRBD2 (6 bases). V was pared by 0 bases and J by 6 bases, with 10 bases between. Germline values: CDR1 SGDLS, CDR2 YYNGEE. There are 14 residues in the CDR3. The CDR3 DNA sequence: TGTGCCAGCAGCGTAGGAAGCGGGTTCAATGAGCAGTTCTTC. Protein product: CASSVGSGFNEQFF.

This sequence joins TRBV9 and TRBJ2-7, with D unresolved. This CDR3 region has 12 residues. V gave up 0 bases and J gave up 5 bases, with 6 bases separating them. Germline CDR1 reads SGDLS; CDR2 reads YYNGEE. The CDR3 spells CASSVGQDEQYF. The CDR3 DNA is TGTGCCAGCAGCGTAGGCCAGGACGAGCAGTACTTC.

V is TRBV5-6 and J is TRBJ1-1; weak D call: TRBD1 (6 bases). The germline V gene has CDR1 SGHDT and CDR2 YYEEEE. The CDR3 spans 15 residues. Trimming removed 4 bases at V and 3 bases at J, with 16 bases between. CDR3 amino acids: CASSTGTGADTEAFF. The CDR3 DNA sequence: TGTGCCAGCAGCACCGGGACGGGGGCAGACACTGAAGCTTTCTTT.

This chain links TRBV4-3 with TRBJ1-2; TRBD1 might be the D (6 bases). The germline gives CDR1 LGHNA, CDR2 YSLEER. The CDR3 consists of 16 residues. V shed 0 bases and J shed 0 bases, with 11 bases lying between them. In DNA, the CDR3 is TGCGCCAGCAGCCAAGATATGCAGGGGACTAACTATGGCTACACCTTC. Its protein product is CASSQDMQGTNYGYTF.

V is TRBV19 and J is TRBJ2-7; D is ambiguous. V dropped 3 bases and J dropped 1 base, with 10 bases sitting between them. In germline, CDR1 is LNHDA, CDR2 SQIVND (reference sequence). This CDR3 spans 14 amino acids. The CDR3 sequence is CASSIVLPSYEQYF. CDR3 sequence (DNA): TGTGCCAGTAGTATTGTCCTTCCTTCCTACGAGCAGTACTTC.

The V gene is TRBV6-1, the J gene TRBJ1-6; no clear D. V was cut by 1 base and J by 9 bases, with 4 bases left in between. CDR3 size: 12 residues. Germline V CDR1 and CDR2: MNHNS, SASEGT. CDR3 in DNA: TGTGCCAGCAGTGAAGGAGGTTCACCCCTCCACTTT. Its protein product is CASSEGGSPLHF.

This clone is a singleton in its sample. This rearrangement joins TRBV6-1 to TRBJ2-7; the match to TRBD2 covers 7 bases. The CDR3 is 15 amino acids. The trim removed 6 bases at V and 4 bases at J, leaving 12 bases unmatched. The germline CDR1 and CDR2 sequences are MNHNS and SASEGT. In DNA, the CDR3 is TGTGCCAGCAGGGCCCCTATAGCGGGTCAATACGAGCAGTACTTC. Translating gives CASRAPIAGQYEQYF.

The rearrangement uses TRBV5-1 and TRBJ2-2; 8 bases match TRBD1. V lost 7 bases and J lost 1; bases outside the gene matches: 0. This CDR3 has 13 residues. CDR1 and CDR2 (germline): SGHRS, YFSETQ. This CDR3 is CASGTGNTGELFF. The CDR3, as DNA: TGCGCCAGCGGGACAGGGAACACCGGGGAGCTGTTTTTT.

This sequence joins TRBV13 and TRBJ1-1; TRBD1 is a possible D gene (5 bases). Germline loops: CDR1 PRHDT, CDR2 FYEKMQ (reference sequence). Trimming removed 3 bases from V and 0 bases from J, with 11 bases in between. The CDR3 loop spans 15 amino acids. The CDR3 DNA is TGTGCCAGCAGCTTCTCCGGGACTATGAACACTGAAGCTTTCTTT. This sequence encodes CASSFSGTMNTEAFF.

The chain recombines TRBV9 with TRBJ2-2, with D hard to call. Germline V gene data show CDR1 as SGDLS and CDR2 as YYNGEE. This CDR3 is built from 13 residues. V dropped 5 bases and J dropped 5 bases, with 10 bases sitting between them. CDR3 bases: TGTGCCAGCAGTCCACGCGAAACCGGGGAGCTGTTTTTT. It encodes CASSPRETGELFF.